This TCR beta chain comes out of a study of human T cells and chemical hapten exposure. On the study more broadly: Donors were sensitized with 2% DPC on the upper inner arm.

Regarding time point: pre-sensitization, week 0. Treatment meaning: therapeutic diphenylcyclopropenone sensitization with weekly scalp DPC. TCRdb re-called the RACE reads with MiXCR, one entry per CDR3 protein. This sample carries about 250,000 distinct CDR3 sequences, approximately 8% of them seen once, and the ten largest clones take approximately 1.2%. Trimming removed 5 bases from V and 5 bases from J, with 15 bases in between. The germline gives CDR1 DFQATT, CDR2 SNEGSKA (reference sequence). This CDR3 has 13 residues. In this sample, this clonotype turned up many times. This chain uses TRBV20-1 with TRBJ2-5, with no clear D. The sequence came from a man younger than 30 with alopecia areata. Some clones in this sample may be carry-over from other donors' samples. The sequenced sample was whole blood, obtained in connection with sensitization to the hapten diphenylcyclopropenone (DPC). CDR3: CSAEPGGHETQYF. The CDR3 bases are TGCAGTGCTGAGCCAGGTGGCCATGAGACCCAGTACTTC.